The count of the clone carrying this T cell receptor beta chain is one. The antigen is not known. Using immunoSEQ multiplex PCR, the repertoire was profiled, and TCRdb retains in-frame clones only, with some absent. In the table there are 85,000 to 130,000 clones, 82% of which are singletons. This sample is part of a study of PD-1 blockade in mismatch repair-deficient tumors. About the research overall: Enrolled about 2012-2016, patients had progressing, pretreated mismatch repair-deficient cancers of about a dozen types.

V was trimmed by 4 bases and J by 0 bases, leaving 12 bases between them. This CDR3 contains 15 residues. Per germline, CDR1 MNHEY and CDR2 SMNVEV (reference sequence). General study points: Rapid post-treatment expansion, then contraction, generally preceding radiologic response, marked tumor-resident clones.

The chain is built from TRBV27 and TRBJ1-1, with a weak D call TRBD1 (5 bases). This sample comprised peripheral blood, obtained less than 37 weeks after starting pembrolizumab. This TCR was sampled from an adult with mismatch repair-deficient cancer. This chain's CDR3 is CASSSGQLMNTEAFF. Here the CDR3 DNA reads TGTGCCAGCAGTTCGGGGCAGCTAATGAACACTGAAGCTTTCTTT.